A selection of T cell receptor beta chains follows, all from one sample in a study of blood T cell repertoires in COVID-19. Only in-frame clones appear in the TCRdb table, and some are missing; sequencing was by immunoSEQ multiplex PCR. The table lists fewer than 500,000 clones, approximately 88% of them singletons. The sequenced sample consisted of PBMCs or T cells enriched from blood (not recorded which). Source of these receptors: a woman aged 25-40 years with acute COVID-19. Each CDR3 is given with its conserved first and last residue. D genes are given only for firm matches. Size values are once, few and many counts, or a class for expanded clones, and some rows have none.

- | TRBJ1-6 | - | TRBV7-6 | CASSLGWARGNSPLHF
- | TRBJ2-1 | - | TRBV12-2 | CASRLQKKVQGSDSSYNEQFF
once | TRBJ2-3 | - | TRBV12-5 | CASGGHGTDTQYF
- | TRBJ1-2 | - | TRBV4-1 | CASSQDLGGDGGGYTF
- | TRBJ2-1 | TRBD1 | TRBV12-5 | CASGLRAGGRNEQFF
- | TRBJ1-1 | - | TRBV18 | CASSPPAGQMNTEAFF
- | TRBJ1-5 | TRBD1 | TRBV6-5 | CASVSGQGYHQPQHF
- | TRBJ1-1 | TRBD1 | TRBV19 | CASSIEARGTEAFF
- | TRBJ1-2 | TRBD1 | TRBV10-3 | CAISEGDRGLDGYTF
- | TRBJ1-5 | - | TRBV2 | CASSLQTAGPQHF
- | TRBJ2-2 | - | TRBV2 | CASSEDYYTGELFF
- | TRBJ1-1 | - | TRBV9 | CASSVIEAGLTEAFF
- | TRBJ1-1 | - | TRBV19 | CASRRGRGPLNTEAFF
- | TRBJ2-7 | - | TRBV3-1/TRBV3-2 | CASSQVGTSTEQYF
- | TRBJ1-6 | - | TRBV20-1 | CSARVKGLLHF
- | TRBJ1-1 | - | TRBV5-1 | CASSLDSPNTEAFF
- | TRBJ2-3 | TRBD2 | TRBV5-4 | CASSPWRGVNTDTQYF
- | TRBJ2-7 | TRBD1 | TRBV10-2 | CASRIDRVAYEQYF
- | TRBJ2-2 | TRBD1 | TRBV5-1 | CASSVTGGGHTGELFF
- | TRBJ2-3 | - | TRBV7-8 | CASSLRGSDTQYF
- | TRBJ1-1 | TRBD1 | TRBV25-1 | CASMDRASNTEAFF
- | TRBJ1-2 | TRBD1 | TRBV2 | CASSGRTGTNYGYTF
once | TRBJ2-7 | - | TRBV2 | CASSLIRDSYEQYF
once | TRBJ2-1 | TRBD2 | TRBV7-2 | CASSPGLAGYNEQFF
- | TRBJ2-2 | - | TRBV15 | CATSSRLGNTGELFF
- | TRBJ1-2 | - | TRBV11-2 | CASSLDESYGYTF
- | TRBJ2-7 | TRBD1 | TRBV29-1 | CSVETGGGGSYEQYF
- | TRBJ1-6 | TRBD1 | TRBV10-3 | CAISNARDRGPLHF
- | TRBJ2-7 | TRBD2 | TRBV7-8 | CASSLGPTSGGLYRYF
few | TRBJ2-7 | - | TRBV12-3/TRBV12-4 | CASSFNRAREQYF
- | TRBJ1-5 | TRBD1 | TRBV25-1 | CASQAEQGAGQPQHF
once | TRBJ1-4 | - | TRBV29-1 | CSVTTLTNEKLFF
- | TRBJ1-3 | - | TRBV3-1/TRBV3-2 | CASSQKTTGSSGNTIYF
- | TRBJ2-1 | TRBD2 | TRBV11-1 | CASTYRLAGDYNEQFF
- | TRBJ2-1 | - | TRBV10-3 | CAIGRTRGSEQFF